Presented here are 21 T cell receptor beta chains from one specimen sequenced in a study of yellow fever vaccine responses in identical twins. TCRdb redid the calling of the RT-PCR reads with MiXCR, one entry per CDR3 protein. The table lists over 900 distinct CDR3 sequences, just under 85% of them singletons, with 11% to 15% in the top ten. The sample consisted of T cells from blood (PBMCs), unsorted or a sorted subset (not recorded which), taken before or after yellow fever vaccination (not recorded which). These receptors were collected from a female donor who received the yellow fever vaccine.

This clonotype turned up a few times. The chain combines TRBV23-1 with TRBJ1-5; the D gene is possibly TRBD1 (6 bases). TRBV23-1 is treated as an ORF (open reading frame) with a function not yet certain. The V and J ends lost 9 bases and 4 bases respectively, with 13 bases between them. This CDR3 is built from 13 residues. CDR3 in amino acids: CARPRGGNQPQHF. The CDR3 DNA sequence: TGCGCCAGGCCGAGGGGGGGGAATCAGCCCCAGCATTTT.

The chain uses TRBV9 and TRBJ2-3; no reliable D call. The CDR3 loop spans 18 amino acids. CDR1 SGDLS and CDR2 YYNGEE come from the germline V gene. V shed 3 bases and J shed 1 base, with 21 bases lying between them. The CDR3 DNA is TGTGCCAGCAGCGGGGAAGGGCGCGTCCCCGCGGGCACAGATACGCAGTATTTT. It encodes CASSGEGRVPAGTDTQYF.

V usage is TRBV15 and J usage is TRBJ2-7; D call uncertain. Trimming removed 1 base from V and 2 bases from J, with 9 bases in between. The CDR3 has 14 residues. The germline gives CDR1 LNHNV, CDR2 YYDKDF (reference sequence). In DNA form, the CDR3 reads TGTGCCACCAGCAGAGTTGACTGGGCCTACGAGCAGTACTTC. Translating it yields CATSRVDWAYEQYF.

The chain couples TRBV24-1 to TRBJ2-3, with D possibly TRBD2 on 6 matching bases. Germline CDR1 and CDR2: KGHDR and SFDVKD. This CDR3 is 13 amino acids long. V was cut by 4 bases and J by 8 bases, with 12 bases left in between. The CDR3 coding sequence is TGTGCCACCAGTGAGGGAAGCGGGCCTACGCAGTATTTT. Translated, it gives CATSEGSGPTQYF.

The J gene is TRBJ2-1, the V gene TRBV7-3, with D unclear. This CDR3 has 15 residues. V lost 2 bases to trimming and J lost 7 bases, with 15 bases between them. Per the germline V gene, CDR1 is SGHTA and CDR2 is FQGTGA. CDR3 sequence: CASSLLAPHGNEQFF. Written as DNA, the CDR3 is TGTGCCAGCAGCTTATTAGCTCCGCACGGGAATGAGCAGTTCTTC.

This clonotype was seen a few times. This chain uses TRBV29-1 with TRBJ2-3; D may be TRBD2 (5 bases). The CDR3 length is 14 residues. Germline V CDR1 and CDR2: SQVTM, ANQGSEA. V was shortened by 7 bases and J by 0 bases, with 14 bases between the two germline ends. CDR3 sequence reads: CSGRLSGSTDTQYF. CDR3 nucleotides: TGCAGCGGCCGTCTGAGCGGTAGCACAGATACGCAGTATTTT.

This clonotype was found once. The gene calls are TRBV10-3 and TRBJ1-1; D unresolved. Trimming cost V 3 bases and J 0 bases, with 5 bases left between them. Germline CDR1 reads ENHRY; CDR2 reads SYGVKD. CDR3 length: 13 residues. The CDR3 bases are TGTGCCATCAGTGATGCAGTGAACACTGAAGCTTTCTTT. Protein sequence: CAISDAVNTEAFF.

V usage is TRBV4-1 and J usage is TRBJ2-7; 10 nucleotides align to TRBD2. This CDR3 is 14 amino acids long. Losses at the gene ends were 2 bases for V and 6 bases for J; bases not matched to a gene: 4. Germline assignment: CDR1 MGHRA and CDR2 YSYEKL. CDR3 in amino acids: CASSQPGLALEQYF. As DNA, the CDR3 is TGCGCCAGCAGCCAACCGGGACTAGCGCTCGAGCAGTACTTC.

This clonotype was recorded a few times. The CDR3 DNA follows: TGTGCCAGCAGCCCAAGGGGACAGGCCTATGGCTACACCTTC. It specifies CASSPRGQAYGYTF. The J gene is TRBJ1-2, the V gene TRBV3-1; 8 nucleotides match TRBD1. This CDR3 contains 14 residues. The V and J ends lost 4 bases and 4 bases, in that order; junction bases with no gene match: 5. Germline V gives CDR1 LGHDT, CDR2 YNNKEL (reference sequence).

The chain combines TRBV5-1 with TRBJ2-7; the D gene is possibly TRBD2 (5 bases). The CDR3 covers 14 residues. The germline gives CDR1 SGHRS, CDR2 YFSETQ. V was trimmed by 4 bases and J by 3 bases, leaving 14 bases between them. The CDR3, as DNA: TGCGCCAGCAGCCCCGGGGTGCCAAACTACGAGCAGTACTTC. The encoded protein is CASSPGVPNYEQYF.

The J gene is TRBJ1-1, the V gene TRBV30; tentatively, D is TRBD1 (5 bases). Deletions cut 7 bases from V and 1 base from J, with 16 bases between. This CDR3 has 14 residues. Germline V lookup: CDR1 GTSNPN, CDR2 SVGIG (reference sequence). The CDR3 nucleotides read TGTGCCTCCCAGGGTATCGAGAGGAACACTGAAGCTTTCTTT. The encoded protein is CASQGIERNTEAFF.

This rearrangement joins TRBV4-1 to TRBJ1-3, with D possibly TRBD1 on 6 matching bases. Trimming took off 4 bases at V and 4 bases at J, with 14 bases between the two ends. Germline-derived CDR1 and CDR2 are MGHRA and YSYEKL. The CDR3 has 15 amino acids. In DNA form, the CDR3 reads TGCGCCAGCAGCCCCCAGGGGATGGGGGGAAACACCATATATTTT. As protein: CASSPQGMGGNTIYF.

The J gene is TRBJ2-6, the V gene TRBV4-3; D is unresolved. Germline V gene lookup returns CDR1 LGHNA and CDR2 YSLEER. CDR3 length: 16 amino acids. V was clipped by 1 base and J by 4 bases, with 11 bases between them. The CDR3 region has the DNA TGCGCCAGCAGCCAAGGGAAGGGAACCGGGGCCAACGTCCTGACTTTC. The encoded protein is CASSQGKGTGANVLTF.

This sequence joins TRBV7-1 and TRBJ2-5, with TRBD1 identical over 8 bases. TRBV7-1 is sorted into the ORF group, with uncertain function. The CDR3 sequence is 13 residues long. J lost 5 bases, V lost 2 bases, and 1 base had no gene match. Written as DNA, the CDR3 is TGTGCCAGCAGCTCAAGACAGGGGGAGACCCAGTACTTC. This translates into CASSSRQGETQYF.

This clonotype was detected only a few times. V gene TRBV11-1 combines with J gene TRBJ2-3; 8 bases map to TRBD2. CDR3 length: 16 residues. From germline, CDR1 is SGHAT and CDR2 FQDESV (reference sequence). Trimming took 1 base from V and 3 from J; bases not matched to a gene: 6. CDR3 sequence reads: CASSLGPGLGTDTQYF. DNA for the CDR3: TGTGCCAGCAGCTTAGGGCCGGGACTAGGAACAGATACGCAGTATTTT.

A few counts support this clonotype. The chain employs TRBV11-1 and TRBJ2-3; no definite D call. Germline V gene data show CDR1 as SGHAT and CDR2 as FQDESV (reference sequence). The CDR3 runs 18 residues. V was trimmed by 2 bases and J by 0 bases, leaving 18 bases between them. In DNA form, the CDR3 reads TGTGCCAGCAGCTTACGTCTCTTCGACGGCTATAGCACAGATACGCAGTATTTT. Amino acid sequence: CASSLRLFDGYSTDTQYF.

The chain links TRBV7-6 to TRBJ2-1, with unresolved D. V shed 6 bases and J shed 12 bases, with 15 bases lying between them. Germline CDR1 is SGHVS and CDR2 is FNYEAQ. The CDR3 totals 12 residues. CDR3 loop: CASSQTGLSQFF. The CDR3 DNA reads TGTGCCAGCAGTCAGACCGGCCTCTCGCAGTTCTTC.

CDR3 coding DNA: TGCGCCAGCAGCGGCCGACAGGGTAAATCACCCCTCCACTTT. It yields the protein CASSGRQGKSPLHF. The rearrangement links TRBV4-1 to TRBJ1-6, with TRBD1 matching 7 bases. CDR1 MGHRA and CDR2 YSYEKL come from the germline V gene. This CDR3 region has 14 residues. V lost 5 bases, J lost 10 bases, and 8 bases stayed unmatched.

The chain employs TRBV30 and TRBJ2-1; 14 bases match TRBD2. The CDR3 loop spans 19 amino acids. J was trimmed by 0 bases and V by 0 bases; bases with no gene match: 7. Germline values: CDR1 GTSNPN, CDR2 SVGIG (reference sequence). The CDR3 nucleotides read TGTGCCTGGAGTGTAGGGACTAGCGGGGGCCACAGCTCCTACAATGAGCAGTTCTTC. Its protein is CAWSVGTSGGHSSYNEQFF. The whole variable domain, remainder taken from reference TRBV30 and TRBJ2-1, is SQTIHQWPATLVQPVGSPLSLECTVEGTSNPNLYWYRQAAGRGLQLLFYSVGIGQISSEVPQNLSASRPQDRQFILSSKKLLLSDSGFYLCAWSVGTSGGHSSYNEQFFGPGTRLTVL.

CDR3: CASSLPDRGTEAFF. The CDR3 DNA sequence: TGTGCCAGCAGCCTCCCGGACAGGGGCACTGAAGCTTTCTTT. The chain joins TRBV11-1 to TRBJ1-1; 9 bases fit TRBD1. This CDR3 has 14 residues. Unmatched junction bases numbered 5, after V lost 5 bases and J lost 4 bases. Germline CDR1 reads SGHAT; CDR2 reads FQDESV (reference sequence). The full variable domain, its missing parts supplied by reference TRBV11-1 and TRBJ1-1, is EAEVAQSPRYKITEKSQAVAFWCDPISGHATLYWYRQILGQGPELLVQFQDESVVDDSQLPKDRFSAERLKGVDSTLKIQPAELGDSAMYLCASSLPDRGTEAFFGQGTRLTVV.

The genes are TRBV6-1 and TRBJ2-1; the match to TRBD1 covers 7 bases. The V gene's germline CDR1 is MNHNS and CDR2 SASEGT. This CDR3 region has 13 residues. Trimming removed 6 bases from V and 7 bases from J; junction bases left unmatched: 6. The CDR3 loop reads CASSALRGNEQFF. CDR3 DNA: TGTGCCAGCAGCGCCCTCAGGGGGAATGAGCAGTTCTTC.